The clone carrying this T cell receptor (beta chain) was found a few times. The antigen is unknown. The sample belongs to a study of post-analysis software for immune sequencing data. Study-wide background: The patients showed relapsing-remitting, secondary progressive and progressive-relapsing multiple sclerosis courses.

Whole-study results and caveats: Batch-matched samples strongly co-clustered by F measure. There were a few TRBV segments more frequent in patients than controls, and TRBV5-6, TRBV5-1 and TRBV20-1 were among them.

The CDR3 has 15 amino acids. Germline assignment: CDR1 SGHTA and CDR2 FQGNSA. V was shortened by 5 bases and J by 7 bases, with 15 bases between the two germline ends. Each TCR beta cDNA library carried unique molecular identifiers. T cells numbering roughly 1 to 11 million yielded cDNA molecules that totaled about 500,000. TCRdb used MiXCR to reprocess the PCR reads, holding one entry per CDR3 protein. The sample holds 600,000 to 750,000 distinct CDR3 sequences, 55% to 60% seen once. Sequencing was done on a sample of blood. The chain recombines TRBV7-2 with TRBJ1-6; possible D gene TRBD1, 5 bases. The clonotype comes from a girl aged 2 to 9 with multiple sclerosis. The CDR3 sequence is CASSPRQGGNSPLHF. The CDR3 region has the DNA TGTGCCAGCAGCCCCCGGCAGGGCGGGAATTCACCCCTCCACTTT.